Only a few counts were recorded for the clone carrying this T cell receptor beta chain. As for the cDNA, it was generated by 5'RACE with 10-nucleotide random UMIs. MiXCR, run by TCRdb on the 5' RACE reads, gives a single entry per CDR3 protein. The sample yields approximately 100,000 distinct CDR3 sequences, under 14% seen once. This sample was included in a study of neurological immune-mediated disorders. Time point specified: longitudinal time-point 3. The length of the CDR3 is 15 residues. The V and J ends lost 6 bases and 4 bases, in that order; junction bases with no gene match: 6. The source material was PBMCs. The sequence derives from a female donor with HTLV-1-associated myelopathy (HAM/TSP). The chain couples TRBV12-3 or TRBV12-4 to TRBJ2-1; 10 positions agree with TRBD2. CDR3: CASSWTSGEYNEQFF. DNA for the CDR3: TGTGCCAGCAGCTGGACTAGCGGCGAATACAATGAGCAGTTCTTC.